The source of this T cell receptor beta chain is a study of blood T cells in healthy people across ages. Study observations and caveats: Versus aged donors, long-lived donors had higher diversity and more naive CD4+ cells.

A second PCR of about 7 to 12 cycles used a sample-barcoded 5' primer and a J-beta primer mix. MiXCR was run by TCRdb on the 5' RACE reads, yielding one entry per CDR3 protein. This table holds 600,000 to 650,000 distinct CDR3 sequences, roughly 58% found once. This clonotype was seen a few times. Antigen specificity is unknown. The CDR3 has 14 residues. CDR1 is LNHNV, CDR2 YYDKDF, per germline (reference sequence). Trimming left V 4 bases short and J 13 bases short, with 20 bases between. The sample taken for sequencing was blood. The chain uses TRBV15 and TRBJ2-4; the D gene is possibly TRBD2 (6 bases). The clonotype was recovered from a man aged 55 to 69 in good health. The CDR3 DNA reads as TGTGCCACCAGCACTGGGACTGCCCCCCCCCAGCAGTACTTC. It encodes CATSTGTAPPQQYF.